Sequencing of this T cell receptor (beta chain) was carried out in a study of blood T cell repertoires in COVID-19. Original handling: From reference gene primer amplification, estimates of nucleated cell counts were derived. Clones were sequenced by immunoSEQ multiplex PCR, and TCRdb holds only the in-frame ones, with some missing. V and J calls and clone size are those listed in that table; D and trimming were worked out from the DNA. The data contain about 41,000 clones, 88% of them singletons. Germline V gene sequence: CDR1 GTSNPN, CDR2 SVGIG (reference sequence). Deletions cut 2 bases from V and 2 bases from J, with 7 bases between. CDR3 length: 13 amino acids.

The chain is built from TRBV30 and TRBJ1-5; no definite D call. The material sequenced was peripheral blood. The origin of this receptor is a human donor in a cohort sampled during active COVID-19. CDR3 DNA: TGTGCCTGGAGTCGGGGTCGCAATCAGCCCCAGCATTTT. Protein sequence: CAWSRGRNQPQHF. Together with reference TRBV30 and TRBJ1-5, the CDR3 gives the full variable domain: SQTIHQWPATLVQPVGSPLSLECTVEGTSNPNLYWYRQAAGRGLQLLFYSVGIGQISSEVPQNLSASRPQDRQFILSSKKLLLSDSGFYLCAWSRGRNQPQHFGDGTRLSIL.